The source of this TCR beta chain is a study of blood T cell repertoires in COVID-19. Methods used by the authors: From reference gene primer amplification, estimates of nucleated cell counts were derived. Clones were sequenced by immunoSEQ multiplex PCR, and TCRdb holds only the in-frame ones, with some missing. The V and J calls and clone size were taken over from that table, and D and trimming were inferred from the DNA. The sample records approximately 500,000 clones, around 85% being singletons. Germline V lookup: CDR1 DFQATT, CDR2 SNEGSKA (reference sequence). V was shortened by 3 bases and J by 5 bases, with 14 bases between the two germline ends. The CDR3 has 13 residues.

J is TRBJ2-7 and V is TRBV20-1; maybe TRBD1 (6 bases). The receptor was derived from a human donor in a cohort sampled during active COVID-19. The sequencing input was peripheral blood. CDR3: CSASSGGMNEQYF. CDR3 DNA sequence: TGCAGTGCTAGTTCTGGGGGCATGAACGAGCAGTACTTC.